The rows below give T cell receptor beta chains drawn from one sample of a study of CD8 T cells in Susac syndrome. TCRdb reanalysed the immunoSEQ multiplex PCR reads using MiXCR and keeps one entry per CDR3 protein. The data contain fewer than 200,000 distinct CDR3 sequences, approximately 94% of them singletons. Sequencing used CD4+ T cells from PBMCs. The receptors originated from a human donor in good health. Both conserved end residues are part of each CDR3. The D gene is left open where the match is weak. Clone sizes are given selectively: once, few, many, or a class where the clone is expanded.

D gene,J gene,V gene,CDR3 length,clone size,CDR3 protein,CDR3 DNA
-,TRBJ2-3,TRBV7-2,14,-,CASSLDAGPDTQYF,TGTGCCAGCAGCTTAGATGCAGGACCAGATACGCAGTATTTT
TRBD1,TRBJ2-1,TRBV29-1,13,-,CSAVRDSNNEQFF,TGCAGCGCCGTACGGGACAGTAACAATGAGCAGTTCTTC
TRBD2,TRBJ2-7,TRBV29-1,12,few,CSVGGGWDEQYF,TGCAGCGTTGGCGGGGGATGGGACGAGCAGTACTTC
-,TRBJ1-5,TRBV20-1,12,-,CSALPGDQPQHF,TGCAGTGCTCTCCCAGGGGACCAGCCCCAGCATTTT
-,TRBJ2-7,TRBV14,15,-,CASSQDLGGSKQQYF,TGTGCCAGCAGCCAAGATTTAGGCGGCAGTAAACAGCAGTACTTC
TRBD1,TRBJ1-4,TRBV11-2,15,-,CASSFSGDRGEKLFF,TGTGCCAGCAGCTTTAGCGGGGACAGAGGTGAAAAACTGTTTTTT
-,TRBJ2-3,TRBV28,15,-,CASSSPVVPTDTQYF,TGTGCCAGCAGTTCCCCGGTGGTGCCCACAGATACGCAGTATTTT
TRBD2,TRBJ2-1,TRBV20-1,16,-,CSASFGLALSYNEQFF,TGCAGTGCTAGTTTTGGACTAGCGCTATCCTACAATGAGCAGTTCTTC
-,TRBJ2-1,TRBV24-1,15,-,CATSDLAAGYDEQFF,TGTGCCACCAGTGATTTAGCGGCAGGGTATGATGAGCAGTTCTTC
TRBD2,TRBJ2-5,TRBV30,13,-,CAWSLAGWETQYF,TGTGCCTGGAGTCTAGCGGGTTGGGAGACCCAGTACTTC
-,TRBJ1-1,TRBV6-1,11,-,CASHTLTEAFF,TGTGCCAGCCACACACTCACTGAAGCTTTCTTT
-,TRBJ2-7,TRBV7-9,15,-,CASSLGGSALYEQYF,TGTGCCAGCAGCTTAGGGGGGAGTGCCCTCTACGAGCAGTACTTC
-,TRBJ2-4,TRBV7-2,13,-,CASSYRGFDIQYF,TGTGCCAGCAGCTACCGGGGGTTCGACATTCAGTACTTC
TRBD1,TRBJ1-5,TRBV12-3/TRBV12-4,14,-,CASSKDREGQPQHF,TGTGCCAGCAGCAAGGACAGGGAGGGTCAGCCCCAGCATTTT
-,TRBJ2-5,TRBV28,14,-,CASSFGQLQETQYF,TGTGCCAGCAGTTTCGGACAGCTCCAAGAGACCCAGTACTTC
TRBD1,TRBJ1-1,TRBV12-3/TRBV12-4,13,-,CASSPGQGREAFF,TGTGCCAGCAGTCCCGGACAGGGGAGGGAAGCTTTCTTT
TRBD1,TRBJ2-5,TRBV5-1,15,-,CASSWGQRLVETQYF,TGCGCCAGCAGCTGGGGACAGCGGCTCGTGGAGACCCAGTACTTC
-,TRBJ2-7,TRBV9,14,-,CASSVTALDYEQYF,TGTGCCAGCAGCGTGACAGCCCTAGACTACGAGCAGTACTTC
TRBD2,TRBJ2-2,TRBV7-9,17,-,CASSSRLAGLSTGELFF,TGTGCCAGCAGCTCCCGACTAGCGGGGTTGAGCACCGGGGAGCTGTTTTTT
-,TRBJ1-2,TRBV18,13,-,CASSTGYNYGYTF,TGTGCCAGCTCAACGGGATATAACTATGGCTACACCTTC
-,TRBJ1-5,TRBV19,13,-,CASSGNDNQPQHF,TGTGCCAGTAGTGGAAACGACAATCAGCCCCAGCATTTT
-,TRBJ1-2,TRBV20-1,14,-,CSAREAVRNYGYTF,TGCAGTGCTAGAGAAGCGGTCCGAAACTATGGCTACACCTTC
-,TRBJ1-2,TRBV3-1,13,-,CASTRGGRYGYTF,TGTGCCAGCACACGGGGGGGTCGTTATGGCTACACCTTC
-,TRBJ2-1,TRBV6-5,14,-,CASSYRTAYNEQFF,TGTGCCAGCAGTTACCGGACTGCCTACAATGAGCAGTTCTTC
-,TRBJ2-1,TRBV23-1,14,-,CASKVSDTHNEQFF,TGCGCCAGCAAAGTCTCGGACACCCACAATGAGCAGTTCTTC
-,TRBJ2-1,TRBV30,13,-,CAWSVSEGNEQFF,TGTGCCTGGAGTGTTTCTGAGGGCAATGAGCAGTTCTTC
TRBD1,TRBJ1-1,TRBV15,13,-,CATSRDRVTEAFF,TGTGCCACCAGCCGGGACAGGGTCACTGAAGCTTTCTTT
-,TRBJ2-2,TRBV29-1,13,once,CSVDYRRTGELFF,TGCAGCGTTGATTATAGGAGGACCGGGGAGCTGTTTTTT
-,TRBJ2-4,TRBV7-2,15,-,CASSLEGRRENIQYF,TGTGCCAGCAGCTTAGAGGGTCGAAGAGAGAACATTCAGTACTTC
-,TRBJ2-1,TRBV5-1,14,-,CASSLDVVADEQFF,TGCGCCAGCAGCTTGGATGTGGTAGCGGATGAGCAGTTCTTC
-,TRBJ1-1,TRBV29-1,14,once,CSVERPGFDTEAFF,TGCAGCGTTGAACGCCCGGGGTTCGACACTGAAGCTTTCTTT
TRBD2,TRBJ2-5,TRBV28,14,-,CASRSSGRIGTQYF,TGTGCCAGCAGATCTAGCGGGAGAATCGGGACCCAGTACTTC
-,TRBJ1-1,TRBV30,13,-,CAWSSATNTEAFF,TGTGCCTGGAGTTCCGCGACGAACACTGAAGCTTTCTTT
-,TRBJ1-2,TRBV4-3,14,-,CASSQDTRNYGYTF,TGCGCCAGCAGCCAAGACACACGGAACTATGGCTACACCTTC
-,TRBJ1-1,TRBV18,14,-,CASSPSQGGTEAFF,TGTGCCAGCTCACCCTCGCAGGGTGGAACTGAAGCTTTCTTT
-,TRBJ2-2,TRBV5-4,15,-,CASSKPQGSPGELFF,TGTGCCAGCAGCAAGCCCCAGGGATCCCCCGGGGAGCTGTTTTTT
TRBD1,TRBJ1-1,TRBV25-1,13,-,CASRNDRDTEAFF,TGTGCCAGCAGGAACGACAGGGACACTGAAGCTTTCTTT
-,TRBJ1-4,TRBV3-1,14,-,CASSQGGYGEKLFF,TGTGCCAGCAGCCAAGGGGGATATGGTGAAAAACTGTTTTTT
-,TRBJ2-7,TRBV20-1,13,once,CSARGGLIYEQYF,TGCAGTGCTAGGGGGGGATTAATCTACGAGCAGTACTTC
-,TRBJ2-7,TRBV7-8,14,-,CASSFWRGPSEQYF,TGTGCCAGCAGCTTTTGGAGGGGCCCCTCCGAGCAGTACTTC
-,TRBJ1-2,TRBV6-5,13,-,CASTITGREGYTF,TGTGCCAGTACCATAACAGGGAGGGAAGGCTACACCTTC
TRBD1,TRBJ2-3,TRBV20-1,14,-,CSALDRRITDTQYF,TGCAGTGCGTTGGACAGGAGGATCACAGATACGCAGTATTTT
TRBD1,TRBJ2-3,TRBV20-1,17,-,CSAAGTGIKGGTDTQYF,TGCAGTGCTGCCGGGACAGGGATAAAGGGGGGAACAGATACGCAGTATTTT
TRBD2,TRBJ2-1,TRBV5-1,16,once,CASSRSGANSYNEQFF,TGCGCCAGCAGCCGTAGCGGGGCCAACTCCTACAATGAGCAGTTCTTC
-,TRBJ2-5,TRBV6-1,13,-,CAIEGGNWETQYF,TGTGCCATAGAGGGGGGGAATTGGGAGACCCAGTACTTC
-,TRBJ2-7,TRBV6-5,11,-,CASSYSDEQYF,TGTGCCAGCAGTTACTCGGACGAGCAGTACTTC
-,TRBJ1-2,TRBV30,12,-,CAWSVLFYGYTF,TGTGCCTGGAGTGTCCTCTTCTATGGCTACACCTTC
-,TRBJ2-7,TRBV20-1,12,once,CSASGQHYEQYF,TGCAGTGCTAGTGGGCAGCACTACGAGCAGTACTTC
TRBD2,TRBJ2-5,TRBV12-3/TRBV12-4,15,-,CASSRGTSVQETQYF,TGTGCCAGCAGCCGCGGGACTAGCGTTCAAGAGACCCAGTACTTC
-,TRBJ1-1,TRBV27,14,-,CASSSSRRNTEAFF,TGTGCCAGCAGTTCATCCCGGAGGAACACTGAAGCTTTCTTT
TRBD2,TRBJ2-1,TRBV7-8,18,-,CASSLDAVWREYRNEQFF,TGTGCCAGCAGCTTAGATGCGGTATGGCGGGAGTATAGAAATGAGCAGTTCTTC
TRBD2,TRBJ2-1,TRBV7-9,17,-,CASSSEVAGRSYNEQFF,TGTGCCAGCAGCTCAGAAGTAGCGGGACGCTCCTACAATGAGCAGTTCTTC
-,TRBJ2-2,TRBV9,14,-,CASKGGPNTGELFF,TGTGCCAGCAAAGGAGGGCCGAACACCGGGGAGCTGTTTTTT
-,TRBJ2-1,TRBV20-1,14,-,CSASQRAYYNEQFF,TGCAGTGCTAGCCAGCGGGCGTACTACAATGAGCAGTTCTTC
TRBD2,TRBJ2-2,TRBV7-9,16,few,CASSFKGLANGGELFF,TGTGCCAGCAGCTTCAAGGGACTAGCGAATGGCGGGGAGCTGTTTTTT
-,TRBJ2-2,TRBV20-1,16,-,CSARDPGLVDTGELFF,TGCAGTGCTAGAGATCCGGGGCTCGTCGACACCGGGGAGCTGTTTTTT
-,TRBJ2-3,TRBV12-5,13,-,CASGLIGSDTQYF,TGTGCTAGTGGTTTGATAGGCTCAGATACGCAGTATTTT